The rows below give T cell receptor beta chains drawn from one sample of a study of blood T cell repertoires in COVID-19. The table came from immunoSEQ multiplex PCR; TCRdb's copy has only in-frame clones and leaves some out. Of 250,000 to 350,000 clones listed, around 90% are singletons. Material for sequencing was peripheral blood. The receptor set was obtained from a man between 18 and 35 years old with active or convalescent COVID-19. Each CDR3 is given with its conserved first and last residue. A D gene is named only where the DNA matches it firmly. A clone size is listed for some rows: how often the clone was seen (once, few, many), or a class if it is expanded.

d_call j_call v_call clone_size cdr3_nt cdr3_aa
TRBD2 TRBJ2-7 TRBV7-8 - TGTGCCAGCAGCGCCACTAGCGGGAGACCCTACGAGCAGTACTTC CASSATSGRPYEQYF
- TRBJ1-2 TRBV21-1 - TGTGCCAGGACGGACTCGAGGGAAAACTATGGCTACACCTTC CARTDSRENYGYTF
- TRBJ1-4 TRBV5-5 - TGTGCCAGCAGCTTACGGAATGAAAAACTGTTTTTT CASSLRNEKLFF
- TRBJ2-3 TRBV9 - TGTGCCAGCAGCGCCCGTTCTAGCGCAGATACGCAGTATTTT CASSARSSADTQYF
- TRBJ1-1 TRBV5-6 - TGTGCCAGCAGCTTGGCAGTCATGAACACTGAAGCTTTCTTT CASSLAVMNTEAFF
- TRBJ1-2 TRBV20-1 - TGCAGTGCTATAGGCGGTGGAGGCTACACCTTC CSAIGGGGYTF
- TRBJ1-3 TRBV19 - TGTGCCAGTAGTACGTCTTCGACAGGCTCTGGAAACACCATATATTTT CASSTSSTGSGNTIYF
TRBD1 TRBJ1-5 TRBV6-2/TRBV6-3 - TGTGCCAGCAGTTACCAGGGGGTAAATCAGCCCCAGCATTTT CASSYQGVNQPQHF
- TRBJ2-2 TRBV10-3 - TGTGCCCTAGGGAGGAACACCGGGGAGCTGTTTTTT CALGRNTGELFF
TRBD1 TRBJ1-1 TRBV4-1 - TGCGCCAGCAGAGCACCAGGGGGGAACACTGAAGCTTTCTTT CASRAPGGNTEAFF
- TRBJ2-1 TRBV29-1 once TGCAGCGTTGATGGAGGGCCCGACTCGAACTCCTACAATGAGCAGTTCTTC CSVDGGPDSNSYNEQFF
- TRBJ2-3 TRBV20-1 - TGCAGTGCTAGTGGACGGACTGAACTGACTAGTTTTGGAGATACGCAGTATTTT CSASGRTELTSFGDTQYF
TRBD2 TRBJ2-1 TRBV5-1 - TGCGCCAGCAGCTTGGAAAATTCAGCGGGAGGGCCCTACAATGAGCAGTTCTTC CASSLENSAGGPYNEQFF
- TRBJ1-6 TRBV10-2 - TGCGCCAGCAGTAGCACCGACCCCCTCGGGTCACCCCTCCACTTT CASSSTDPLGSPLHF
- TRBJ2-2 TRBV7-2 - TGTGCCAGCAGCTTATTCGCCAGGGGGAACACCGGGGAGCTGTTTTTT CASSLFARGNTGELFF
TRBD2 TRBJ2-3 TRBV10-3 few TGTGCCATCAGCCAAGCTACGGGAGGGGTCGGCACAGATACGCAGTATTTT CAISQATGGVGTDTQYF
- TRBJ2-3 TRBV5-1 - TGCGCCAGCAGCTTGTACGGTCGGGACTTAGATACGCAGTATTTT CASSLYGRDLDTQYF
- TRBJ2-1 TRBV9 - TGTGCCAGCAGCGTGGTGGCGGGATCCCTCAATGAGCAGTTCTTC CASSVVAGSLNEQFF
- TRBJ2-5 TRBV18 - TGTGCCAGCTCACCCCCCGGGCGGACACAAGAGACCCAGTACTTC CASSPPGRTQETQYF
TRBD2 TRBJ2-7 TRBV28 - TGTGCCATCTCTAGCGGGAGCGCCTACGAGCAGTACTTC CAISSGSAYEQYF
- TRBJ1-5 TRBV21-1 - TGTGCCAGCAGCAAGGTTCGATTTAAATTCGGGACAGAGTTCACTTATAGCAATCAGCCCCAGCATTTT CASSKVRFKFGTEFTYSNQPQHF
TRBD1 TRBJ1-5 TRBV7-2 once TGTGCCAGCAGCGTAACAGGGGGCTTTGGCAATCAGCCCCAGCATTTT CASSVTGGFGNQPQHF
- TRBJ1-1 TRBV4-1 - TGCGCCAGCAGCCACGGCGGTAACACTGAAGCTTTCTTT CASSHGGNTEAFF
TRBD1 TRBJ1-1 TRBV18 - TGTGCCAGCTCACAAAGACAGGGGGCCAAGAACACTGAAGCTTTCTTT CASSQRQGAKNTEAFF
- TRBJ1-2 TRBV19 - TGTGCCAGTAGTATGGGCGAAGGAAACTATGGCTACACCTTC CASSMGEGNYGYTF
- TRBJ2-7 TRBV5-1 - TGCGCCAGCAGCTTGTGGGGGGACTCTTACGAGCAGTACTTC CASSLWGDSYEQYF